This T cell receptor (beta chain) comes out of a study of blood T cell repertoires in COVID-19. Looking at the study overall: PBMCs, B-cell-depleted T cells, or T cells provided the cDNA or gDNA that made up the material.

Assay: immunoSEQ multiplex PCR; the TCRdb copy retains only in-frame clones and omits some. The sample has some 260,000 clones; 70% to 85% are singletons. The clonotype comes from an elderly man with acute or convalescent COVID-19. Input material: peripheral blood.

CDR3 region: CASRPNRYTNYGYTF. The DNA for the CDR3 is TGTGCCAGCAGACCTAACAGATATACTAACTATGGCTACACCTTC. The genes are TRBV7-8 and TRBJ1-2; D unresolved. Germline loops: CDR1 SGHVS, CDR2 FQNEAQ. There are 15 residues in the CDR3. The V end lost 6 bases, the J end lost 0 bases, and 14 bases lay between the germline ends.